Below, 16 T cell receptor beta chains from the same sample are listed, as sequenced in a study of regulatory T cells in long-lasting Graves disease. Time point: newly diagnosed GD, antithyroid drugs for less than 3 months. Following extraction of RNA from PBMCs, that RNA was used to make the TCR library. Arm-PCR of CDR3 regions and iRepertoire HTBI primers were used to build TCR beta libraries. TCRdb re-called the multiplex PCR reads through MiXCR, storing one row per CDR3 protein. The data hold a few hundred thousand distinct CDR3 sequences, with roughly 17% observed a single time. These data also formed part of another study, on T cells in Graves' hyperthyroidism and ophthalmopathy.

Material: peripheral blood mononuclear cells (PBMCs), obtained at new diagnosis, from a patient treated with antithyroid drugs. These receptor sequences come from a woman younger than 30 with Graves disease.

This clonotype was recorded a few times. A read error is possible here, since a much larger clone lies one base away. This sequence joins TRBV20-1 and TRBJ2-1, with a possible D match to TRBD2 (7 bases). V was cut by 6 bases and J by 7 bases, with 19 bases left in between. The CDR3 runs 14 residues. Germline values: CDR1 DFQATT, CDR2 SNEGSKA (reference sequence). This CDR3 reads CSAARTGGRNEQFF. The CDR3 bases are TGCAGTGCCGCCCGGACGGGGGGCCGAAATGAGCAGTTCTTC.

This clonotype was observed at least ten times. The chain employs TRBV28 and TRBJ2-7, with TRBD1 identical over 9 bases. This CDR3 contains 13 residues. Germline CDR1 and CDR2: MDHEN and SYDVKM. V shed 5 bases, J shed 4 bases, and the junction held 3 bases outside the gene matches. CDR3 nucleotide sequence: TGTGCCAGCAGTACAGGGGGCCTTTACGAGCAGTACTTC. Protein sequence: CASSTGGLYEQYF.

Written as DNA, the CDR3 is TGTGCCAGCAGCCAAGATCGGGGGGCCTTGACTGAAGCTTTCTTT. The encoded protein is CASSQDRGALTEAFF. This chain links TRBV4-2 with TRBJ1-1; tentatively, D is TRBD1 (6 bases). V lost 0 bases to trimming and J lost 5 bases, with 13 bases between them. Germline loops: CDR1 LGHNA, CDR2 YNFKEQ. This CDR3 has 15 residues.

This clonotype was observed a few times. The chain couples TRBV27 to TRBJ2-7, with 9 bases lining up with TRBD2. The CDR3 runs to 15 residues. The V gene's germline CDR1 is MNHEY and CDR2 SMNVEV (reference sequence). V lost 6 bases to trimming and J lost 6 bases; unmatched junction nucleotides: 12. The CDR3 spells CASRGYSGRLGEQYF. DNA of the CDR3: TGTGCCAGCAGGGGGTATAGCGGGAGACTCGGCGAGCAGTACTTC.

Ten or more counts support this clonotype. The CDR3 loop is CASSRASGPHYEQYF. The CDR3 nucleotides read TGTGCCAGCTCACGGGCTAGCGGACCACACTACGAGCAGTACTTC. The V gene is TRBV18, the J gene TRBJ2-7, with 7 bases aligning to TRBD2. J gave up 3 bases and V 4 bases, and 9 bases lay outside the gene matches. Germline CDR1 is KGHSH and CDR2 is LQKENI. The CDR3 covers 15 residues. Using reference TRBV18 and TRBJ2-7 for the parts outside the CDR3, the full variable domain is NAGVMQNPRHLVRRRGQEARLRCSPMKGHSHVYWYRQLPEEGLKFMVYLQKENIIDESGMPKERFSAEFPKEGPSILRIQQVVRGDSAAYFCASSRASGPHYEQYFGPGTRLTVT.

V is TRBV9 and J is TRBJ1-5; D is unresolved. The CDR3 loop spans 15 amino acids. Per the germline V gene, CDR1 is SGDLS and CDR2 is YYNGEE. Trimming pared 0 bases from V and 5 bases from J, leaving 12 bases between. The CDR3 sequence: CASSVALGQDQPQHF. CDR3 nucleotide sequence: TGTGCCAGCAGCGTAGCGCTGGGCCAGGATCAGCCCCAGCATTTT.

Points on this clonotype: A far larger clone differs by one base, so this is likely a read error. The J gene is TRBJ1-1, the V gene TRBV4-3; TRBD1 might be the D (6 bases). V was clipped by 4 bases and J by 2 bases, with 11 bases between them. The CDR3 has 14 residues. Germline V gene sequence: CDR1 LGHNA, CDR2 YSLEER. Here the CDR3 DNA reads TGCGCCAGCAGCCTCAGGACAGTAAACACTGAAGCTTTCTTT. It is translated as CASSLRTVNTEAFF.

This rearrangement joins TRBV12-3 or TRBV12-4 to TRBJ1-6; no firm D call. The CDR3 consists of 13 residues. Between the trimmed V and J ends, which lost 6 bases and 8 bases, there was a span of 11 bases. CDR3 residues: CASSPGSDSPLHF. CDR3 coding DNA: TGTGCCAGCAGCCCCGGTTCCGATTCACCCCTCCACTTT.

This clonotype has a handful of counts. The rearrangement joins TRBV9 to TRBJ1-6; 10 bases align to TRBD1. This CDR3 comprises 15 residues. Germline values: CDR1 SGDLS, CDR2 YYNGEE. Losses at the gene ends were 2 bases for V and 8 bases for J; bases not matched to a gene: 4. As DNA, the CDR3 is TGTGCCAGCAGCGTCACCGGGACAGGGGATTCACCCCTCCACTTT. Protein: CASSVTGTGDSPLHF.

This clonotype was recorded at least ten times. This chain links TRBV20-1 with TRBJ2-3; TRBD2 might be the D (6 bases). This CDR3 is 14 amino acids long. V shed 4 bases and J shed 2 bases, with 13 bases lying between them. CDR1 DFQATT and CDR2 SNEGSKA come from the germline V gene (reference sequence). In nucleotides, the CDR3 is TGCAGTGCTACCCGGACTACCAACACAGATACGCAGTATTTT. Translation: CSATRTTNTDTQYF.

In its sample, this clonotype was seen a few times. This sequence joins TRBV7-9 and TRBJ2-6; tentatively, D is TRBD1 (6 bases). Looked up from germline, CDR1 is SEHNR and CDR2 is FQNEAQ (reference sequence). V was pared by 5 bases and J by 2 bases, with 10 bases between. The CDR3 runs 15 residues. The CDR3 region has the DNA TGTGCCAGCAGCCGCCCAGGGGCTGGGGCCAACGTCCTGACTTTC. This codes for CASSRPGAGANVLTF.

This clonotype was counted ten times or more. The chain joins TRBV28 to TRBJ1-1; D perhaps matches TRBD1 (5 bases). V dropped 5 bases and J dropped 1 base, with 11 bases sitting between them. Per the germline V gene, CDR1 is MDHEN and CDR2 is SYDVKM. The CDR3 length is 14 residues. CDR3 amino acids: CASSPGGTNTEAFF. DNA of the CDR3: TGTGCCAGCAGTCCGGGGGGGACGAACACTGAAGCTTTCTTT.

This sequence joins TRBV20-1 and TRBJ2-3; D tentatively reads TRBD1 or TRBD2 (5 bases each). V shed 1 base and J shed 4 bases, with 12 bases lying between them. The CDR3 is made up of 14 amino acids. In germline, CDR1 is DFQATT, CDR2 SNEGSKA (reference sequence). In DNA, the CDR3 is TGCAGTGCTAGAGGGGGGAGATCAGCAGATACGCAGTATTTT. It specifies CSARGGRSADTQYF.

The sample holds many counts of this clonotype. The chain combines TRBV30 with TRBJ2-2; 13 bases line up with TRBD2. Trimming at V came to 5 bases and at J to 6 bases, leaving 0 bases not matched to a gene. Germline CDR1 GTSNPN, CDR2 SVGIG (reference sequence). The CDR3 covers 13 residues. The CDR3 protein is CAWGLAGAGELFF. The CDR3 DNA reads TGTGCCTGGGGACTAGCGGGAGCCGGGGAGCTGTTTTTT.

This clonotype has at least ten counts. The gene calls are TRBV6-1 and TRBJ2-3; D remains unclear. The CDR3 consists of 11 residues. Trimming shortened V by 3 bases and J by 6 bases, and 4 bases separated the two germline ends. Per the germline V gene, CDR1 is MNHNS and CDR2 is SASEGT. The CDR3 region has the DNA TGTGCCAGCAGTGACTGGGATACGCAGTATTTT. This translates into CASSDWDTQYF.

This clonotype came up a few times. The rearrangement uses TRBV9 and TRBJ1-2, with D perhaps TRBD1 (6 bases). V lost 5 bases and J lost 5, with 19 bases in between. Germline V lookup: CDR1 SGDLS, CDR2 YYNGEE. The CDR3 is 15 amino acids. CDR3 region: CASSAERGFGYGYTF. CDR3 sequence (DNA): TGTGCCAGCAGTGCCGAGAGGGGGTTCGGGTATGGCTACACCTTC.